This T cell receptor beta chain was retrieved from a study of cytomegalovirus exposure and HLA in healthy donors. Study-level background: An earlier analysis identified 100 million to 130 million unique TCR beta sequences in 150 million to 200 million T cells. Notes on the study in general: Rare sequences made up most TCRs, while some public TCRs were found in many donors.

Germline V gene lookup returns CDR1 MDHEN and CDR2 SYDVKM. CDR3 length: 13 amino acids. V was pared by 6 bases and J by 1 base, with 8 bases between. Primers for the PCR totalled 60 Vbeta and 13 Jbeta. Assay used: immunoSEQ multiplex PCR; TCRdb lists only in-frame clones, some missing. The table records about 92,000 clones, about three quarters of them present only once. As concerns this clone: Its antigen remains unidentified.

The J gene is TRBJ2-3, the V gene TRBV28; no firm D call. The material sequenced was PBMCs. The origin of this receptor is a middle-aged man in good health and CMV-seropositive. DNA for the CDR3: TGTGCCAGCAGGTCCCGGGGCACAGATACGCAGTATTTT. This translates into CASRSRGTDTQYF. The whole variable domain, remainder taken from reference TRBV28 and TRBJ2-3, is DVKVTQSSRYLVKRTGEKVFLECVQDMDHENMFWYRQDPGLGLRLIYFSYDVKMKEKGDIPEGYSVSREKKERFSLILESASTNQTSMYLCASRSRGTDTQYFGPGTRLTVL.